The 32 T cell receptor beta chains presented below share a single source sample, sequenced in a study of memory CD4+ T cells and cytomegalovirus serostatus. Repertoires were generated with immunoSEQ multiplex PCR, while TCRdb's copy carries only in-frame clones and drops some. This table has 50,000 to 60,000 clones, about four fifths appearing once. Single viable CD3+CD4+CD8-CD45RO+ cells were sorted as the memory CD4+ T cells. Sequencing was carried out using memory CD4+ T cells from blood. The origin of the receptors is an adult in good health and CMV-seronegative.

This chain joins TRBV29-1 and TRBJ2-5; 7 bases align to TRBD1. Germline values: CDR1 SQVTM, CDR2 ANQGSEA. This CDR3 has 13 residues. After removal of 5 bases from V and 7 bases from J, the junction contained 10 bases not matched to a gene. CDR3 bases: TGCAGCGTTCGGGCAGGGGGAATAGTGACCCAGTACTTC. Translation gives CSVRAGGIVTQYF.

The chain links TRBV6-5 to TRBJ1-5; D remains ambiguous. The CDR3 loop spans 13 amino acids. The V gene's germline CDR1 is MNHEY and CDR2 SVGAGI. Trimming took off 7 bases at V and 5 bases at J, with 12 bases between the two ends. CDR3 region: CASTVRQDQPQHF. CDR3 sequence (DNA): TGTGCCAGCACCGTAAGGCAGGATCAGCCCCAGCATTTT.

This rearrangement joins TRBV14 to TRBJ2-4; no clear D. The CDR3 is made up of 16 amino acids. V gave up 1 base and J gave up 0 bases, with 10 bases separating them. The germline V gene encodes CDR1 SGHDN and CDR2 FVKESK. The CDR3 loop reads CASSQGHMLAKNIQYF. The CDR3 coding sequence is TGTGCCAGCAGCCAAGGGCACATGCTAGCCAAAAACATTCAGTACTTC.

This clone has just one count. The chain employs TRBV28 and TRBJ1-5; no clear D gene. Trimming took 6 bases from V and 4 from J, leaving 16 bases between them. Looked up from germline, CDR1 is MDHEN and CDR2 is SYDVKM. The CDR3 spans 15 residues. The CDR3: CASSVGGVGNQPQHF. The CDR3 DNA reads TGTGCCAGCAGCGTAGGCGGGGTAGGGAATCAGCCCCAGCATTTT.

This CDR3 reads CASSHRRRTEAFF. The DNA for the CDR3 is TGTGCCAGCAGTCATCGCCGAAGGACTGAAGCTTTCTTT. The V gene is TRBV6-5, the J gene TRBJ1-1; no clear D gene. The CDR3 totals 13 residues. Germline V gene lookup returns CDR1 MNHEY and CDR2 SVGAGI. Trimming left V 5 bases short and J 5 bases short, with 12 bases between.

The sample holds one count of this clone. The chain combines TRBV28 with TRBJ1-1; TRBD1 is a possible D gene (6 bases). Germline-derived CDR1 and CDR2 are MDHEN and SYDVKM. The length of the CDR3 is 12 residues. V lost 6 bases to trimming and J lost 11 bases, with 16 bases between them. CDR3 amino acids: CASRDTQGLAFF. The CDR3 nucleotides are TGTGCCAGCAGGGATACACAGGGTTTGGCTTTCTTT.

The gene calls are TRBV4-1 and TRBJ1-1; maybe TRBD1 (6 bases). The germline gives CDR1 MGHRA, CDR2 YSYEKL. The CDR3 is 14 residues long. Trimming cost V 4 bases and J 10 bases, with 19 bases left between them. The CDR3 is CASSLGNRERGAFF. CDR3 DNA: TGCGCCAGCAGCCTTGGAAACAGGGAAAGGGGAGCTTTCTTT.

This chain joins TRBV5-1 and TRBJ2-3; 8 positions match TRBD1. Germline assignment: CDR1 SGHRS and CDR2 YFSETQ. With 2 bases clipped from V and 0 bases from J, the junction kept 2 bases outside the gene matches. This CDR3 comprises 15 residues. The CDR3: CASSFQGASTDTQYF. Written as DNA, the CDR3 is TGCGCCAGCAGCTTTCAGGGGGCGAGCACAGATACGCAGTATTTT.

This clone was picked up a small number of times. V is TRBV6-5 and J is TRBJ1-2, with D maybe TRBD1 (6 bases). The germline V and J ends were trimmed by 5 bases and 4 bases, with 11 bases remaining between them. This CDR3 is built from 13 residues. The germline CDR1 and CDR2 sequences are MNHEY and SVGAGI. The CDR3 is CASSKTGSYGYTF. In DNA, the CDR3 is TGTGCCAGCAGTAAGACAGGTTCCTATGGCTACACCTTC.

The chain is built from TRBV12-5 and TRBJ1-3, with D maybe TRBD1 (6 bases). Germline-derived CDR1 and CDR2 are LGHNT and FRNRAP. The CDR3 contains 16 residues. Trimming took off 2 bases at V and 0 bases at J, with 11 bases between the two ends. CDR3 amino acids: CASGLKGGTSGNTIYF. CDR3 bases: TGTGCTAGTGGTTTGAAAGGGGGAACCTCTGGAAACACCATATATTTT.

V usage is TRBV18 and J usage is TRBJ1-6; D call uncertain. V shed 0 bases and J shed 7 bases, with 7 bases lying between them. Per the germline V gene, CDR1 is KGHSH and CDR2 is LQKENI. The CDR3 is 14 amino acids. The CDR3 region is CASSPPTANSPLHF. The CDR3 coding sequence is TGTGCCAGCTCACCACCTACGGCAAATTCACCCCTCCACTTT.

V is TRBV28 and J is TRBJ1-6; tentative D call: TRBD1 (5 bases). In germline, CDR1 is MDHEN, CDR2 SYDVKM. CDR3 length equals 20 residues. The V and J ends lost 1 base and 6 bases respectively, with 25 bases between them. The CDR3 spells CASSLFASPSPQGSNSPLHF. The CDR3 nucleotides are TGTGCCAGCAGTTTATTTGCTTCCCCTTCTCCCCAGGGCTCTAATTCACCCCTCCACTTT.

This chain connects TRBV5-1 to TRBJ1-6; maybe TRBD1 (5 bases). CDR1 and CDR2 from the germline V gene are SGHRS and YFSETQ. Trimming left V 0 bases short and J 9 bases short, with 16 bases between. The CDR3 totals 16 residues. The CDR3 region has the DNA TGCGCCAGCAGCTTGGGGGGGTCCGATGCACGTTCACCCCTCCACTTT. This translates into CASSLGGSDARSPLHF.

This rearrangement joins TRBV7-9 to TRBJ1-1, with D possibly TRBD1 on 5 matching bases. V dropped 1 base and J dropped 6 bases, with 18 bases sitting between them. The CDR3 contains 16 residues. Germline loops: CDR1 SEHNR, CDR2 FQNEAQ (reference sequence). CDR3 coding DNA: TGTGCCAGCAGCTTAGAATTATCATCCCGGGGCTCTGAAGCTTTCTTT. It translates to CASSLELSSRGSEAFF.

DNA of the CDR3: TGTGCCAGCTCTTCCCCATCCGCGGGAAGCTACAATGAGCAGTTCTTC. Translating it yields CASSSPSAGSYNEQFF. The V gene is TRBV28, the J gene TRBJ2-1, with D tentatively TRBD2 (6 bases). The CDR3 consists of 16 residues. Trimming pared 8 bases from V and 3 bases from J, leaving 20 bases between. The germline V gene encodes CDR1 MDHEN and CDR2 SYDVKM.

This chain links TRBV7-2 with TRBJ2-7, with 8 bases lining up with TRBD2. The V segment lost 5 bases and the J segment 2 bases; nucleotides outside the gene matches: 11. Germline V lookup: CDR1 SGHTA, CDR2 FQGNSA. CDR3 length: 16 amino acids. CDR3 amino acids: CASSPQSGGVPYEQYF. In nucleotides, the CDR3 is TGTGCCAGCAGCCCCCAGAGCGGGGGTGTCCCCTACGAGCAGTACTTC.

This clone appeared a few times. The rearrangement links TRBV11-3 to TRBJ2-1, with D perhaps TRBD1 (6 bases). The ends were cut back, 5 bases at V and 8 bases at J, with 22 bases in the middle. The CDR3 runs 16 residues. Germline V gene data show CDR1 as SGHNT and CDR2 as YENEEA. CDR3 in amino acids: CASSPDGRGGIDEQFF. The CDR3, as DNA: TGTGCCAGCAGCCCAGACGGCAGGGGTGGTATCGATGAGCAGTTCTTC.

The rearrangement joins TRBV28 to TRBJ1-5; D remains ambiguous. The V and J ends lost 6 bases and 2 bases respectively, with 20 bases between them. Per the germline V gene, CDR1 is MDHEN and CDR2 is SYDVKM. The CDR3 loop spans 17 amino acids. CDR3 sequence (DNA): TGTGCCAGCAGGAACCCCGGGGTCAGCTTGGGCAATCAGCCCCAGCATTTT. Protein sequence: CASRNPGVSLGNQPQHF.

V gene TRBV7-8 combines with J gene TRBJ2-2; TRBD2 agrees at 9 bases. V trimming: 5 bases; J trimming: 0 bases; junction bases outside the gene matches: 4. This CDR3 is built from 16 residues. Germline CDR1 reads SGHVS; CDR2 reads FQNEAQ. The CDR3 loop is CASSPLAGANTGELFF. CDR3 in DNA: TGTGCCAGCAGCCCATTAGCGGGGGCGAACACCGGGGAGCTGTTTTTT.

The chain carries TRBV4-2 and TRBJ1-1, with D possibly being TRBD1 (6 bases). Germline V CDR1 and CDR2: LGHNA, YNFKEQ. The CDR3 runs 18 residues. V was shortened by 1 base and J by 1 base, with 19 bases between the two germline ends. The DNA for the CDR3 is TGTGCCAGCAGCCAAGTAACAGGGTTGAAGGGGACGAACACTGAAGCTTTCTTT. Protein product: CASSQVTGLKGTNTEAFF.

V usage is TRBV14 and J usage is TRBJ2-3, with D perhaps matching TRBD2 (7 bases). This CDR3 spans 16 amino acids. V was trimmed by 4 bases and J by 6 bases, leaving 20 bases between them. Germline V gene data show CDR1 as SGHDN and CDR2 as FVKESK. The CDR3 nucleotides are TGTGCCAGCAGCCCGGGTCCCCGGGGGGCCGTGGATACGCAGTATTTT. Translation: CASSPGPRGAVDTQYF.

This clone was found a few times. The chain combines TRBV28 with TRBJ1-5; D remains ambiguous. Trimming removed 4 bases at V and 4 bases at J, with 14 bases between. CDR1 is MDHEN and CDR2 is SYDVKM in the germline V gene. The CDR3 spans 15 residues. As DNA, the CDR3 is TGTGCCAGCAGTTCCCCCGGAACTGGGAATCAGCCCCAGCATTTT. Its translation is CASSSPGTGNQPQHF.

The CDR3 protein is CASSVAGWGGANSPLHF. The CDR3 DNA follows: TGTGCCAGCAGCGTAGCTGGATGGGGGGGGGCTAATTCACCCCTCCACTTT. The J gene is TRBJ1-6, the V gene TRBV9; weak D call: TRBD1 (6 bases). This CDR3 is 17 amino acids long. The germline gives CDR1 SGDLS, CDR2 YYNGEE. V was cut by 0 bases and J by 6 bases, with 16 bases left in between.

As concerns this clone: The sample holds other DNA sequences that translate to the same CDR3. The chain carries TRBV19 and TRBJ2-5; D unclear. This CDR3 has 11 residues. Germline CDR1 LNHDA, CDR2 SQIVND (reference sequence). V was shortened by 6 bases and J by 1 base, with 3 bases between the two germline ends. CDR3 nucleotides: TGTGCCAGTAGAGGCCAAGAGACCCAGTACTTC. It specifies CASRGQETQYF. The full variable domain, rest sourced from reference TRBV19 and TRBJ2-5, is DGGITQSPKYLFRKEGQNVTLSCEQNLNHDAMYWYRQDPGQGLRLIYYSQIVNDFQKGDIAEGYSVSREKKESFPLTVTSAQKNPTAFYLCASRGQETQYFGPGTRLLVL.

This clone was counted a few times. This chain's CDR3 is CASSWGSGNQPQHF. The CDR3, as DNA: TGTGCCAGCAGCTGGGGGTCTGGCAATCAGCCCCAGCATTTT. V and J are TRBV7-2 and TRBJ1-5; tentative D call: TRBD1 (5 bases). The CDR3 loop spans 14 amino acids. Germline-derived CDR1 and CDR2 are SGHTA and FQGNSA. V lost 4 bases and J lost 2, with 9 bases in between.

This sequence joins TRBV30 and TRBJ2-3; the match to TRBD1 covers 7 bases. The CDR3 is made up of 19 amino acids. CDR1 and CDR2 (germline): GTSNPN, SVGIG (reference sequence). The J segment lost 1 base and the V segment lost 1 base, leaving 17 bases of the junction unmatched. The CDR3 nucleotides read TGTGCCTGGAGTGGACGTCGAGGGGGCAGTCCATATGGCACAGATACGCAGTATTTT. This gives the protein CAWSGRRGGSPYGTDTQYF.

The chain links TRBV5-4 to TRBJ2-2, with a weak D call TRBD1 (6 bases). The germline V gene has CDR1 SGHNT and CDR2 YYREEE (reference sequence). V dropped 0 bases and J dropped 6 bases, with 12 bases sitting between them. There are 15 residues in the CDR3. In DNA, the CDR3 is TGTGCCAGCAGCTTGGAACAGGGCTTGGCCGGGGAGCTGTTTTTT. Protein: CASSLEQGLAGELFF. The entire variable domain, with the rest obtained from reference TRBV5-4 and TRBJ2-2, is as follows: ETGVTQSPTHLIKTRGQQVTLRCSSQSGHNTVSWYQQALGQGPQFIFQYYREEENGRGNFPPRFSGLQFPNYSSELNVNALELDDSALYLCASSLEQGLAGELFFGEGSRLTVL.

In this sample, this clone turned up once. The rearrangement uses TRBV7-2 and TRBJ1-2; 9 bases fit TRBD1. V gave up 1 base and J gave up 1 base; unmatched junction bases: 4. The CDR3 runs 16 residues. Germline values: CDR1 SGHTA, CDR2 FQGNSA. The CDR3 loop reads CASSLGGQGGNYGYTF. The CDR3, as DNA: TGTGCCAGCAGCTTAGGGGGACAGGGCGGTAACTATGGCTACACCTTC.

The chain joins TRBV7-2 to TRBJ2-3; weak D call: TRBD2 (5 bases). With 5 bases removed from V and 2 bases from J, the gap between germline ends came to 11 bases. The CDR3 consists of 14 residues. Per germline, CDR1 SGHTA and CDR2 FQGNSA. CDR3 in amino acids: CASSLGLHTDTQYF. Written as DNA, the CDR3 is TGTGCCAGCAGCCTCGGACTTCACACAGATACGCAGTATTTT.

This sequence joins TRBV2 and TRBJ2-7; the match to TRBD2 covers 7 bases. The CDR3 runs 15 residues. The V gene's germline CDR1 is SNHLY and CDR2 FYNNEI. Losses at the gene ends were 6 bases for V and 2 bases for J; bases not matched to a gene: 10. CDR3 bases: TGTGCCAGCAGGGCCCGGGATAGCGGGCCCTACGAGCAGTACTTC. Protein sequence: CASRARDSGPYEQYF.

This clone occurred a few times. The chain has TRBV6-6 and TRBJ1-5; TRBD1 might be the D (5 bases). Trimming shortened V by 8 bases and J by 0 bases, and 8 bases separated the two germline ends. CDR1 is MNHNY and CDR2 is SVGAGI in the germline V gene (reference sequence). CDR3 length: 13 residues. The CDR3 nucleotides are TGTGCCAGCTCTCAGGGTAGCAATCAGCCCCAGCATTTT. Encoded protein: CASSQGSNQPQHF.

The J gene is TRBJ1-6, the V gene TRBV4-2; possibly TRBD1 for D (6 bases). The germline V and J ends were trimmed by 4 bases and 6 bases, with 10 bases remaining between them. The CDR3 has 14 amino acids. The germline gives CDR1 LGHNA, CDR2 YNFKEQ. The CDR3 reads CASSPGQSNSPLHF. The DNA of the CDR3 is TGTGCCAGCAGCCCAGGACAGTCTAATTCACCCCTCCACTTT.